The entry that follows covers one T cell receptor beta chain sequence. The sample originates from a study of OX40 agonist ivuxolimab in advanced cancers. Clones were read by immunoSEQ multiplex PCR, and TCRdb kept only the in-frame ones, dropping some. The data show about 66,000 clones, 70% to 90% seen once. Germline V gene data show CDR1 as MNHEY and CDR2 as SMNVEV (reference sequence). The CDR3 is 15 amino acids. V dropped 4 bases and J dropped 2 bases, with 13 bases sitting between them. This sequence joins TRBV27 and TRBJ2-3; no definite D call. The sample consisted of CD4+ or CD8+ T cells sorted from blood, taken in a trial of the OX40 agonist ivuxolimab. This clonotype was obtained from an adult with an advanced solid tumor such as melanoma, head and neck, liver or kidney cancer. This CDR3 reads CASSSTAKNTDTQYF. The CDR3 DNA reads TGTGCCAGCAGTTCGACCGCTAAAAACACAGATACGCAGTATTTT.